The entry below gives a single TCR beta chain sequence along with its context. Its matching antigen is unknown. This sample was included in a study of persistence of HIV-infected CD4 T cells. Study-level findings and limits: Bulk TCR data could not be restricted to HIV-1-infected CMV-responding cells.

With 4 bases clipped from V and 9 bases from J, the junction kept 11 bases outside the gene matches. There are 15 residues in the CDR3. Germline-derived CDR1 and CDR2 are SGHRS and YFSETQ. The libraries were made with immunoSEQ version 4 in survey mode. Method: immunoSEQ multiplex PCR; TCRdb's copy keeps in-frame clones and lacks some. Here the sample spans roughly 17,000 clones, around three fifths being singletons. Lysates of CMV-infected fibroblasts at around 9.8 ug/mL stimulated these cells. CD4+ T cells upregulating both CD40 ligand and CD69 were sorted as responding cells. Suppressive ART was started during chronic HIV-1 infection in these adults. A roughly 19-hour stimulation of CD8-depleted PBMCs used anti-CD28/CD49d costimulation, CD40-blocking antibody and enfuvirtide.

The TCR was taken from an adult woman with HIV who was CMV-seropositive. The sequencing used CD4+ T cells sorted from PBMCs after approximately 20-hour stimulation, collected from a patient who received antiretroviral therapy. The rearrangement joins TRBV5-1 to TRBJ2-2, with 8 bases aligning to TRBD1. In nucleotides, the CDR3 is TGCGCCAGCAGCATAACGGGGACAGGAAGGCGGGAGCTGTTTTTT. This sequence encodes CASSITGTGRRELFF.